These T cell receptor beta chains were read from a single sample in a study of T cells in Graves' hyperthyroidism and ophthalmopathy. MiXCR, run by TCRdb on the multiplex PCR reads, gives a single entry per CDR3 protein. Here the sample spans 490,000 or so distinct CDR3 sequences, about 20% being singletons. The specimen sequenced was blood. These receptors all come from a man aged 40-49 years with Graves' ophthalmopathy. Each CDR3 is given with its conserved first and last residue. The D gene is left open where the match is weak. The size entry is marked missing in some rows and otherwise reads once, few, many or a size class.

abundance,v_gene,d_gene,j_gene,CDR3aa,CDR3nt
few,TRBV5-1,TRBD1,TRBJ1-2,CASSPGTEIYGYTF,TGCGCCAGCAGCCCCGGGACAGAGATATATGGCTACACCTTC
many,TRBV2,TRBD2,TRBJ2-6,CASIQRERGWGANVLTF,TGTGCCAGCATCCAGCGAGAGCGGGGGTGGGGGGCCAACGTCCTGACTTTC
.,TRBV5-1,.,TRBJ2-4,CASSLGASLLAKNIQYF,TGCGCCAGCAGCTTGGGGGCCAGTTTACTAGCCAAAAACATTCAGTACTTC
.,TRBV5-4,.,TRBJ2-2,CASNPGTLANTGELFF,TGTGCCAGCAACCCCGGGACGTTAGCGAACACCGGGGAGCTGTTTTTT
.,TRBV6-1,TRBD1,TRBJ1-1,CASRTGGKKGTEAFF,TGTGCCAGCAGGACAGGGGGTAAAAAGGGTACTGAAGCTTTCTTT
few,TRBV29-1,.,TRBJ2-7,CSVELTSYEQYF,TGCAGCGTTGAGTTAACCTCCTACGAGCAGTACTTC
few,TRBV10-3,TRBD2,TRBJ2-7,CAITAGGLPYEQYF,TGTGCCATCACTGCGGGGGGGTTGCCCTACGAGCAGTACTTC
.,TRBV13,TRBD2,TRBJ2-3,CASKASGVDTQYF,TGTGCCAGCAAGGCTAGCGGGGTGGATACGCAGTATTTT
.,TRBV19,.,TRBJ2-7,CASSPAQRDEQYF,TGTGCCAGTAGCCCCGCTCAGAGGGACGAGCAGTACTTC
many,TRBV30,.,TRBJ2-2,CAWISWTGELFF,TGTGCCTGGATCTCGTGGACCGGGGAGCTGTTTTTT
.,TRBV11-3,.,TRBJ2-1,CASSLPPDRNSFYNEQFF,TGTGCCAGCAGCCTACCCCCGGACAGAAATTCGTTCTACAATGAGCAGTTCTTC
many,TRBV20-1,TRBD2,TRBJ2-5,CSASPGGRGETQYF,TGCAGTGCTTCCCCGGGTGGGAGGGGAGAGACCCAGTACTTC
.,TRBV4-3,TRBD1,TRBJ2-7,CASSQGQGAREQYF,TGCGCCAGCAGCCAAGGACAGGGGGCGAGAGAGCAGTACTTC
many,TRBV28,TRBD2,TRBJ2-7,CASTSGSSGRAGYEQYF,TGTGCCAGCACCTCCGGCAGTAGCGGGAGGGCCGGGTACGAGCAGTACTTC
.,TRBV7-9,.,TRBJ2-5,CASTLAGGETQYF,TGTGCCAGCACCTTGGCAGGTGGAGAGACCCAGTACTTC
few,TRBV19,.,TRBJ2-2,CASSRRGTWTGELFF,TGTGCCAGTAGTAGACGGGGGACATGGACCGGGGAGCTGTTTTTT
few,TRBV7-9,.,TRBJ1-4,CASRSAGGEKLFF,TGTGCCAGCAGATCGGCCGGGGGGGAAAAACTGTTTTTT